This paragraph covers one T cell receptor (beta chain) sequence. Its specificity is not known. This sample is part of a study of regulatory T cells in long-lasting Graves disease. General study findings and limits: Patients with persistent disease shared 2,700 or so public clonotypes, outpacing the roughly 970 shared by new patients.

Germline lookup yields CDR1 MDHEN and CDR2 SYDVKM. Trimming took 7 bases from V and 3 from J; bases not matched to a gene: 12. The CDR3 has 18 residues. Researchers made TCR beta libraries by using iRepertoire HTBI primers and running Arm-PCR on CDR3 regions. TCRdb reprocessed the multiplex PCR reads via MiXCR and lists one record per CDR3 protein. This sample carries hundreds of thousands of distinct CDR3 sequences, around 15% of them seen once, and the ten largest clones take roughly 29%. As for time point: newly diagnosed GD, antithyroid drugs for less than 3 months. Isolated PBMC RNA provided the starting material for the TCR library. These sequences were also reported in another study, on T cells in Graves' hyperthyroidism and ophthalmopathy. This second study notes: The TCR CDR3 first-round RT-PCR relied on the HTBI primer set.

The clonotype comes from a man aged 35-49 years with Graves disease. The chain recombines TRBV28 with TRBJ2-6, with 10 positions matching TRBD1. The sequences come from peripheral blood mononuclear cells (PBMCs), collected at new diagnosis, from a patient treated with antithyroid drugs. In DNA form, the CDR3 reads TGTGCCAGCAACCCACTCGGGACAGGGGAAAATGGGGCCAACGTCCTGACTTTC. As protein: CASNPLGTGENGANVLTF.